Below, 20 T cell receptor beta chains from the same sample are listed, as sequenced in a study of OX40 agonist ivuxolimab in advanced cancers. The table came from immunoSEQ multiplex PCR; TCRdb's copy has only in-frame clones and leaves some out. The sample comprises roughly 120,000 clones, around nine tenths of which are singletons, and less than 0.3% rests with the top ten. The specimen was CD4+ or CD8+ T cells sorted from blood, collected in a trial of the OX40 agonist ivuxolimab. The origin of the receptors is an adult with an advanced solid tumor such as melanoma, head and neck, liver or kidney cancer.

The chain uses TRBV6-1 and TRBJ1-6; D uncertain. V was pared by 6 bases and J by 7 bases, with 10 bases between. The CDR3 totals 13 residues. From germline, CDR1 is MNHNS and CDR2 SASEGT. The CDR3 sequence: CASRITVNSPLHF. The DNA of the CDR3 is TGTGCCAGCAGGATAACAGTCAATTCACCCCTCCACTTT.

V is TRBV28 and J is TRBJ2-5, with D possibly called TRBD1 or TRBD2 (6 bases each). V lost 1 base, J lost 5 bases, and 11 bases lay in between. The V gene's germline CDR1 is MDHEN and CDR2 SYDVKM. The CDR3 covers 14 residues. As DNA, the CDR3 is TGTGCCAGCAGTTTATCTGGGGGGCAGGAGACCCAGTACTTC. Its translation is CASSLSGGQETQYF. The variable domain in full, completed from reference TRBV28 and TRBJ2-5, reads DVKVTQSSRYLVKRTGEKVFLECVQDMDHENMFWYRQDPGLGLRLIYFSYDVKMKEKGDIPEGYSVSREKKERFSLILESASTNQTSMYLCASSLSGGQETQYFGPGTRLLVL.

This chain links TRBV5-5 with TRBJ2-1; 11 nucleotides agree with TRBD2. Losses at the gene ends were 3 bases for V and 7 bases for J; bases not matched to a gene: 3. The CDR3 runs to 14 residues. Germline V gene sequence: CDR1 SGHKS, CDR2 YYEKEE (reference sequence). The CDR3 region is CASSSGTSGNEQFF. CDR3 DNA sequence: TGTGCCAGCAGCTCCGGGACTAGCGGTAATGAGCAGTTCTTC.

This chain links TRBV7-9 with TRBJ1-2; TRBD1 aligns across 7 bases. Germline CDR1 SEHNR, CDR2 FQNEAQ (reference sequence). The CDR3 covers 17 residues. Trimming cost V 4 bases and J 4 bases; bases outside gene matches: 15. The CDR3 bases are TGTGCCAGCAGCTCACGGAGGATTGGCAGGGGGAGCTATGGCTACACCTTC. Protein sequence: CASSSRRIGRGSYGYTF.

The V and J genes are TRBV6-1 and TRBJ2-5; possible D gene TRBD2, 7 bases. The CDR3 covers 15 residues. CDR1 and CDR2 from the germline V gene are MNHNS and SASEGT. Trimming took 4 bases from V and 1 from J, leaving 13 bases between them. The DNA of the CDR3 is TGTGCCAGCAGTGGGAGGGGGGGGATCCAAGAGACCCAGTACTTC. Encoded protein: CASSGRGGIQETQYF.

The chain recombines TRBV7-9 with TRBJ2-7, with 7 bases that match TRBD2. The CDR3 is 13 amino acids. Germline loops: CDR1 SEHNR, CDR2 FQNEAQ (reference sequence). Losses at the gene ends were 5 bases for V and 0 bases for J; bases not matched to a gene: 1. In DNA form, the CDR3 reads TGTGCCAGCAGCCGGACTAGCTCCTACGAGCAGTACTTC. Its translation is CASSRTSSYEQYF. The variable domain in full, with the rest retrieved from reference TRBV7-9 and TRBJ2-7, is DTGVSQNPRHKITKRGQNVTFRCDPISEHNRLYWYRQTLGQGPEFLTYFQNEAQLEKSRLLSDRFSAERPKGSFSTLEIQRTEQGDSAMYLCASSRTSSYEQYFGPGTRLTVT.

The chain joins TRBV6-5 to TRBJ2-1; 8 bases line up with TRBD2. Germline-derived CDR1 and CDR2 are MNHEY and SVGAGI. This CDR3 is 16 amino acids long. The trim removed 2 bases at V and 9 bases at J, leaving 12 bases unmatched. CDR3 sequence reads: CASSYRREAPIREQFF. DNA for the CDR3: TGTGCCAGCAGTTACCGGCGGGAGGCCCCCATCCGTGAGCAGTTCTTC.

CDR3 loop: CASSLALQGARRNTEAFF. The CDR3 DNA sequence: TGTGCCAGCAGCTTAGCCCTACAGGGGGCTCGGAGGAACACTGAAGCTTTCTTT. The V call is TRBV7-2, the J call TRBJ1-1; TRBD1 agrees at 9 bases. This CDR3 contains 18 residues. V lost 0 bases and J lost 1; bases outside the gene matches: 9. Germline loops: CDR1 SGHTA, CDR2 FQGNSA.

This chain uses TRBV7-2 with TRBJ2-3, with D perhaps TRBD2 (5 bases). From germline, CDR1 is SGHTA and CDR2 FQGNSA. V lost 0 bases and J 4 bases, leaving 20 bases between the germline ends. The length of the CDR3 is 18 residues. Here the CDR3 reads CASSLALPDLLASDTQYF. CDR3 bases: TGTGCCAGCAGCTTAGCGTTGCCAGACCTTCTAGCCTCAGATACGCAGTATTTT.

A remark on this clone: Within the sample, other DNA sequences also encode this same CDR3. The chain recombines TRBV30 with TRBJ1-1, with a tentative D call TRBD1 (5 bases). The CDR3 totals 12 residues. CDR1 and CDR2 from the germline V gene are GTSNPN and SVGIG (reference sequence). V lost 2 bases to trimming and J lost 5 bases, with 9 bases between them. CDR3 region: CAWSSGRTEAFF. For the CDR3, the DNA is TGTGCCTGGAGTTCAGGGAGAACTGAAGCTTTCTTT.

As DNA, the CDR3 is TGTGCCAGCAGCTTAGGGGACACTTCATACGAGCAGTACTTC. It codes for CASSLGDTSYEQYF. This rearrangement joins TRBV7-2 to TRBJ2-7; possibly TRBD1 for D (6 bases). This CDR3 is 14 amino acids long. V was trimmed by 1 base and J by 4 bases, leaving 11 bases between them. The germline V gene encodes CDR1 SGHTA and CDR2 FQGNSA.

The chain joins TRBV27 to TRBJ2-7; 9 bases are a match to TRBD1. Germline CDR1 and CDR2: MNHEY and SMNVEV (reference sequence). J gave up 3 bases and V 4 bases, and 4 bases lay outside the gene matches. The CDR3 loop spans 14 amino acids. The DNA for the CDR3 is TGTGCCAGCAGTTCCGGGACAGGGATCTACGAGCAGTACTTC. It translates to CASSSGTGIYEQYF.

This clone was observed a handful of times. The rearrangement joins TRBV30 to TRBJ2-6; no clear D. Deletions cut 3 bases from V and 1 base from J, with 4 bases between. The length of the CDR3 is 13 residues. Germline CDR1 reads GTSNPN; CDR2 reads SVGIG (reference sequence). The CDR3 reads CAWRLSGANVLTF. CDR3 in DNA: TGTGCCTGGAGGTTGTCTGGGGCCAACGTCCTGACTTTC. The whole variable domain, filled in from reference TRBV30 and TRBJ2-6, reads SQTIHQWPATLVQPVGSPLSLECTVEGTSNPNLYWYRQAAGRGLQLLFYSVGIGQISSEVPQNLSASRPQDRQFILSSKKLLLSDSGFYLCAWRLSGANVLTFGAGSRLTVL.

The gene calls are TRBV7-2 and TRBJ2-1; 11 bases fit TRBD2. Trimming cost V 5 bases and J 2 bases; bases outside gene matches: 2. Germline V gives CDR1 SGHTA, CDR2 FQGNSA. This CDR3 is 15 amino acids long. The CDR3 nucleotides read TGTGCCAGCAGCCCGACTAGCGGGACCTACAATGAGCAGTTCTTC. Translating it yields CASSPTSGTYNEQFF. The whole variable domain, filled in from reference TRBV7-2 and TRBJ2-1, reads GAGVSQSPSNKVTEKGKDVELRCDPISGHTALYWYRQSLGQGLEFLIYFQGNSAPDKSGLPSDRFSAERTGGSVSTLTIQRTQQEDSAVYLCASSPTSGTYNEQFFGPGTRLTVL.

The chain carries TRBV7-2 and TRBJ2-7; D may be TRBD1 (7 bases). Trimming stripped 4 bases from V and 3 bases from J, with 16 bases between. Germline loops: CDR1 SGHTA, CDR2 FQGNSA. CDR3 length: 15 residues. The CDR3 DNA follows: TGTGCCAGCAGCTGGAAGCAGGGGGGTGGCTACGAGCAGTACTTC. This translates into CASSWKQGGGYEQYF.

The genes are TRBV11-2 and TRBJ2-7; D ambiguous. V was trimmed by 2 bases and J by 1 base, leaving 9 bases between them. The CDR3 runs to 14 residues. Germline lookup yields CDR1 SGHAT and CDR2 FQNNGV. DNA of the CDR3: TGTGCCAGCAGCTTAAGACGGACGTCCTACGAGCAGTACTTC. Translation: CASSLRRTSYEQYF.

The rearrangement joins TRBV12-5 to TRBJ2-3; D ambiguous. CDR3 length: 12 residues. V was trimmed by 5 bases and J by 3 bases, leaving 6 bases between them. Germline V lookup: CDR1 LGHNT, CDR2 FRNRAP. CDR3 DNA: TGTGCTAGTGGTCCCCATACAGATACGCAGTATTTT. As protein: CASGPHTDTQYF.

The J gene is TRBJ2-7, the V gene TRBV5-4, with 9 bases matching TRBD2. V was clipped by 4 bases and J by 3 bases; unmatched bases: 8. Germline V gives CDR1 SGHNT, CDR2 YYREEE (reference sequence). This CDR3 has 15 residues. The CDR3 here is CASSPAGGLDYEQYF. The DNA for the CDR3 is TGTGCCAGCAGCCCAGCGGGGGGTTTGGACTACGAGCAGTACTTC.

The chain links TRBV9 to TRBJ1-2; D perhaps matches TRBD1 (6 bases). V was shortened by 4 bases and J by 2 bases, with 21 bases between the two germline ends. This CDR3 region has 17 residues. Germline V gene lookup returns CDR1 SGDLS and CDR2 YYNGEE. In DNA form, the CDR3 reads TGTGCCAGCAGCCCCGGGGCAAGGGGGGCGATAAACTATGGCTACACCTTC. Encoded protein: CASSPGARGAINYGYTF.

Worth noting for this clone: A junction end diverges from the germline sequence, so it may reflect a read error. J is TRBJ2-7 and V is TRBV20-1, with D hard to call. This CDR3 region has 11 residues. In germline, CDR1 is DFQATT, CDR2 SNEGSKA (reference sequence). CDR3 region: CSAGDFYEQYF. The CDR3 region has the DNA TGCAGTGCTGGAGACTTCTACGAGCAGTACTTC.